This T cell receptor (beta chain) was recovered during a study of control samples from healthy donors and cancer patients. Germline CDR1 SNHLY, CDR2 FYNNEI. V was clipped by 4 bases and J by 5 bases; unmatched bases: 9. This CDR3 is built from 15 residues. TCRdb's table, derived via immunoSEQ multiplex PCR, lists solely in-frame clones and lacks some. The sample consists of a few hundred thousand clones, around 90% of them appearing once. The chain combines TRBV2 with TRBJ2-3, with 7 positions matching TRBD2. This clonotype originated in a middle-aged man with head and neck cancer. The sample consisted of PBMCs. The CDR3 DNA is TGTGCCAGCAGTGGAGAAGGGGCGGGGGTAGATACGCAGTATTTT. Its protein is CASSGEGAGVDTQYF.